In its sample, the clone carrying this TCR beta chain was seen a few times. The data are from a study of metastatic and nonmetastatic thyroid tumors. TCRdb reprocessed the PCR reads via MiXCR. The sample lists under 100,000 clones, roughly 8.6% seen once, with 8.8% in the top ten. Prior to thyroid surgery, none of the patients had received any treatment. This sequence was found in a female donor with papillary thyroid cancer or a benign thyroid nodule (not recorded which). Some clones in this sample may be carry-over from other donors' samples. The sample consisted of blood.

The DNA for the CDR3 is TGTGCCAGCAAGGGGGGGCCGAGCTCCTACAATGAGCAGTTCTTC. Translated, it gives CASKGGPSSYNEQFF. The rearrangement links TRBV12-3 or TRBV12-4 to TRBJ2-1; D might be TRBD2 (7 bases). Trimming removed 7 bases at V and 0 bases at J, with 13 bases between. CDR3 length: 15 amino acids.